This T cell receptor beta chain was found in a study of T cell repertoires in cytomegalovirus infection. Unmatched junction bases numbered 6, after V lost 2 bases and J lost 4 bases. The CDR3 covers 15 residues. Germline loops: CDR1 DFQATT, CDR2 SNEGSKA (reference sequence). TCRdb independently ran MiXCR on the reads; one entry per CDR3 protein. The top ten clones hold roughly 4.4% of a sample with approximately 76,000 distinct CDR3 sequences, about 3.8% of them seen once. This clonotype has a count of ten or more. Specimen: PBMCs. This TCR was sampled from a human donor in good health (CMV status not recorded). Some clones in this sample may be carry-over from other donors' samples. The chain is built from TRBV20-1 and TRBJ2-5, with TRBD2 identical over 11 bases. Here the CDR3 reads CSARIAGGPRETQYF. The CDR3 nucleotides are TGCAGTGCTAGAATAGCGGGGGGGCCTCGAGAGACCCAGTACTTC.